This T cell receptor (beta chain) was obtained from a study of shared clonotypes between healthy human individuals (dated by TCRdb to about 2020). The study in broad terms: The cohort comprised a couple of women and a few men aged 18 to 49 years. For each donor, three plates each were used for CD4 naive and CD4 memory, two plates were used for CD8 naive, and one plate was used for CD8 memory. Blood TCR repertoires of about five healthy adults were deeply sequenced to estimate repertoire size and the extent of clonotype sharing between individuals. Libraries were prepared and TCR repertoires were sequenced by different laboratories using diverse techniques, in order to increase sequencing depth and limit assay-specific biases. Leukapheresis yielded between about 0.8 and 8.9 billion PBMCs per donor.

TCR CDR3 regions were amplified from genomic DNA by multiplex PCR using the deep immunoSEQ assay. Genomic DNA extracted from each cell subset was distributed evenly over all wells of several immunoSEQ 96-well plates, and each plate served as one replicate. Each replicate PCR for sorted subsets received 150 to 250 ng genomic DNA, equal to about 30,000 T cell genomes. Purified libraries were measured with a Qubit 3.0 fluorometer, size-checked on a Bioanalyzer 2100, and measured again with the KAPA Library Quantification kit. Every immunoSEQ 96-well plate was sequenced on a dedicated single-read 150-cycle Illumina NextSeq 550 flow cell. As for the original processing: Because only junctional sequences without quality scores were contained in the immunoSEQ output, filtering matching that applied to full-length reads could not be performed. To assign V/J genes and CDR3, sequences were annotated against IMGT germline references using PyIR, a Python wrapper for IgBLAST v1.9. Reads with weak V/J assignments (E-value above 1e-6), missing CDR3, stop codons, out-of-frame junctions, or ambiguous translated residues were removed. V3J clonotypes were defined as sequences sharing the same inferred V gene, J gene, and CDR3 amino acid sequence. The percentage overlap between two repertoires was calculated by dividing the number of shared unique clonotypes by the size of the smaller repertoire. RTK rarefaction, the Chao1 estimator, and Recon v2.1 estimates of unobserved clonotypes were used to assess repertoire richness. For all TCRbeta clonotypes obtained by the gDNA method from four donors, generation probabilities were computed with OLGA. TCRdb carries this immuneACCESS record with in-frame sequences only. Its versions omit some clonotypes, under half of them owing to an unresolved V gene in the studies checked, with the rest unexplained. V and J calls and clone size are as listed in that table; D and trimming were resolved from the DNA. For this sample the table gives around 79,000 clones, of which roughly three fifths were detected only once. The biggest ten clones account for around 50% of the sample.

The donors were healthy, HIV-negative adults who had no recently reported acute infections or vaccinations. Every donor was a Caucasian adult living in Nashville, Tennessee, USA. CD8 memory samples consisted of magnetically selected CD45RO+ cells combined with CCR7-negative CD45RA+ effector memory (TemRA) cells. Blood was obtained by leukapheresis, after which PBMCs were separated by Ficoll-Histopaque density gradient centrifugation and cryopreserved in liquid nitrogen vapor phase. Analytical flow cytometry was used to check the purity and quantity of each magnetically sorted T cell population. From each sorted fraction, genomic DNA was isolated and quantified by UV absorbance on a Nanodrop 2000c. In regard to this clone: Its antigen specificity is not known. Nothing much larger sits one base from this clone, and base qualities are not available.

Reading from cysteine to phenylalanine, the CDR3 counts 13 amino acids. The entry retains the CDR3 DNA only, 39 bases that are in frame from base 1. CDR1 SNHLY and CDR2 FYNNEI were looked up in the germline V gene. The V and J ends are trimmed by 9 bases and 5 bases, leaving 16 bases between them. The study at large found these results: Based on pairwise subsampling, the degree of clonotype sharing among donors was expected to be affected by sequencing depth. Sampling was restricted to blood, and TCR repertoires in tissue are likely to differ from TCR repertoires in blood. When four donors were compared, the shared fraction of clonotypes was 5% to 6.5% for naive CD4, approximately 3.3% for naive CD8, 2% to 2.5% for memory CD4, and roughly 0.43% for memory CD8. Even with the large sequencing depth, rarefaction of the sorted-subset datasets indicated that sequencing was incomplete. Naive subsets generally had larger estimated clonotype richness than memory subsets. Higher generation probabilities were observed for clonotypes shared by all four sorted-subset donors than for non-shared clonotypes. Because the study included only a small number of donors, the genetic and exposure-history diversity represented was limited.

The material sequenced was memory CD8+ T cells sorted from blood. The cell subset or site label here, explained by the study, means: CD45RO+ cells pooled with CCR7-negative TemRA cells. This sequence originates from a young man in good health. Recombination connected TRBV2 to TRBJ1-1; the D gene lacks a confident call. The nucleotide sequence reads as follows: TGTGCCAGTGAGAATCGGGAAATTACTGAAGCTTTCTTT. The resulting protein is CASENREITEAFF.